This T cell receptor (beta chain) was identified in a study of T cells after yellow fever vaccination. Whole-study findings and limits: Most primary-vaccination clones recurred post-booster (about 96% CD4, 88% CD8). A minor fraction of clonotypes spanned both CD4 and CD8 compartments. Within FACS-sorted repertoires, abundant clonotypes contaminating from the bulk population could be present.

UMIs were added to TCR cDNA along with a universal primer site when it was made by 5'RACE template switching. Via MiXCR, TCRdb re-called the 5' RACE reads, giving one row per CDR3 protein. The table has 310,000 or so distinct CDR3 sequences, approximately 3.9% seen once. In its sample, this clonotype was seen many times. Antigen unknown. V was cut by 0 bases and J by 7 bases, with 6 bases left in between. Looked up from germline, CDR1 is MNHNY and CDR2 is SVGAGI (reference sequence). The CDR3 loop spans 12 amino acids. The TCR comes from a man younger than 35 who received the YFV17D yellow fever vaccine. The input for sequencing was PBMCs, taken on the day of the yellow fever booster vaccination. This chain uses TRBV6-6 with TRBJ2-5; possibly TRBD2 for D (6 bases). The CDR3 DNA reads as TGTGCCAGCAGTTACTCGACTAGGACCCAGTACTTC. This gives the protein CASSYSTRTQYF.